What follows describes a single T cell receptor beta chain. Its antigen remains unknown. The sample comes from a study of cytomegalovirus exposure and HLA in healthy donors. Study-wide results and caveats: Testing in vitro showed a few CMV-associated chains specific for CMV antigens. Sequencing artifact likely explains a cluster of highly shared sequence variants. The only immune exposure information that was available was CMV serostatus. An apparent linkage of common viral pathogens to several of the most significant clusters emerged in a later analysis.

The V end lost 2 bases, the J end lost 7 bases, and 13 bases lay between the germline ends. Per the germline V gene, CDR1 is SNHLY and CDR2 is FYNNEI. CDR3 length: 14 residues. Primers for the PCR totalled 60 Vbeta and 13 Jbeta. The protocol was immunoSEQ multiplex PCR, while the TCRdb copy is restricted to in-frame clones and leaves out a portion. The sample lists about 92,000 clones, just under 70% occurring once. The source material was PBMCs. The origin of this receptor is a man aged 50-59 years in good health and CMV-seronegative. This chain connects TRBV2 to TRBJ2-3; D possibly corresponds to TRBD2 (6 bases). Written as DNA, the CDR3 is TGTGCCAGCAGTGAAACAGTCGGGGGAAATACGCAGTATTTT. Translated: CASSETVGGNTQYF.